The present T cell receptor beta chain was sequenced within a study of blood T cell repertoires in COVID-19. Produced via immunoSEQ multiplex PCR; TCRdb's table is partial and in-frame only. The profile shows about 250,000 clones, about 91% of them singletons. Germline V gene sequence: CDR1 SGDLS, CDR2 YYNGEE. V gave up 3 bases and J gave up 5 bases, with 11 bases separating them. This CDR3 has 13 residues. The receptor comes from an elderly man with acute or convalescent COVID-19. The V gene is TRBV9, the J gene TRBJ2-5; TRBD1 is a possible D gene (5 bases). The source material was peripheral blood. The CDR3 sequence is CASSGPGLETQYF. As DNA, the CDR3 is TGTGCCAGCAGCGGACCAGGGCTGGAGACCCAGTACTTC.